This T cell receptor (beta chain) was recorded in a study of T-cell memory formation after mild COVID-19. Study details: TCR clusters were mostly donor specific.

TCRdb reanalysed the 5' RACE reads using MiXCR and keeps one entry per CDR3 protein. The top ten clones hold around 3.4% of a sample with 200,000 to 250,000 distinct CDR3 sequences, around 17% of them seen once. This clonotype appeared many times. Losses at the gene ends were 5 bases for V and 4 bases for J; bases not matched to a gene: 3. Germline lookup yields CDR1 LGHNA and CDR2 YSLEER. The CDR3 is 14 residues long. The TCR was taken from a young man who had mild COVID-19 (a few samples of this study predate the infection). Cell type and time point are not known. Sequenced material: PBMCs or a T cell subset sorted from them (not recorded which). The genes are TRBV4-3 and TRBJ2-2; 8 nucleotides align to TRBD1. CDR3 bases: TGCGCCAGCAGCGACAGGGGATTCACCGGGGAGCTGTTTTTT. Protein sequence: CASSDRGFTGELFF.